This TCR beta chain emerged from a study of Ad26.COV2.S vaccination and SARS-CoV-2 variants. Treatment specified: over 15 received Ad26.COV2.S at low or high dose, single or two shots; five or six received placebo; per-sample allocation not given. Each sample was drawn 63 days after the first injection (of vaccine or placebo). Germline V gene lookup returns CDR1 SGHDT and CDR2 YYEEEE. Deletions cut 2 bases from V and 6 bases from J, with 11 bases between. This CDR3 region has 14 residues. Sequenced by immunoSEQ multiplex PCR; TCRdb stores in-frame clones only, minus some. This repertoire shows more than 300,000 clones, about 85% found once; its top ten account for around 2.2%.

J is TRBJ2-2 and V is TRBV5-6; D not resolved. The sequence came from a person aged 18-65 years who received the Ad26.COV2.S COVID-19 vaccine or a placebo. The specimen was peripheral blood, collected in a trial of Ad26.COV2.S vaccine versus placebo. The CDR3: CASSFAGEPGELFF. CDR3 nucleotides: TGTGCCAGCAGCTTCGCTGGGGAACCCGGGGAGCTGTTTTTT.